This T cell receptor beta chain was identified in a study of T cell responses to AZD1222 COVID-19 vaccine. Findings and limits, study-wide: There were vaccine-associated CD4 TCRs across spike, dominant at 160-218 and 743-854.

This CDR3 is 14 amino acids long. Between the trimmed V and J ends, which lost 0 bases and 5 bases, there was a span of 6 bases. Germline loops: CDR1 SGHNT, CDR2 YYREEE (reference sequence). About this clone itself: Antigen unknown.

TCRdb keeps only in-frame clones here, not all; method: immunoSEQ multiplex PCR. The sample has approximately 150,000 clones; about nine tenths are singletons. The TCR sequence derives from an adult who received the AZD1222 COVID-19 vaccine. The starting material was peripheral blood, obtained 28 days after the second AZD1222 dose. The rearrangement joins TRBV5-4 to TRBJ1-6; D is unclear. The CDR3 protein is CASSLDRNNSPLHF. For the CDR3, the DNA is TGTGCCAGCAGCTTGGACCGTAATAATTCACCCCTCCACTTT.